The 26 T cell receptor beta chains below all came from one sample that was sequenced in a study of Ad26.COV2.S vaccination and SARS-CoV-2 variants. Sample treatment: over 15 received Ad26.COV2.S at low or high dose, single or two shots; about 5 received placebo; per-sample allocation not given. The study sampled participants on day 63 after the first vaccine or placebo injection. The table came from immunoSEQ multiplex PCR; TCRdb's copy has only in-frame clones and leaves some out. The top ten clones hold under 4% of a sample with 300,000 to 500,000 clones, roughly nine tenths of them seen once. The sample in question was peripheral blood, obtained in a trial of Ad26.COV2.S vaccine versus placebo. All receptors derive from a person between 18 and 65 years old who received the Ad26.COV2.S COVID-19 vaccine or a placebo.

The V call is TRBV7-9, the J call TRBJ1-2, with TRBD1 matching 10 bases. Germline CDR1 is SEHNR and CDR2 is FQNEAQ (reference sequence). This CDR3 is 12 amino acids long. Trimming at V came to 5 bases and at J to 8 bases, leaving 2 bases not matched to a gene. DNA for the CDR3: TGTGCCAGCAGCACGGGACAGGGGGGCTACACCTTC. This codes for CASSTGQGGYTF.

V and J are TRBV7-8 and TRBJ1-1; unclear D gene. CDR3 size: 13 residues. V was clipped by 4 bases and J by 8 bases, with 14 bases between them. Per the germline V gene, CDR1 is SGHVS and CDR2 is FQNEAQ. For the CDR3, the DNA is TGTGCCAGCAGCTCCCTACGTTCAACGGAAGCTTTCTTT. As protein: CASSSLRSTEAFF.

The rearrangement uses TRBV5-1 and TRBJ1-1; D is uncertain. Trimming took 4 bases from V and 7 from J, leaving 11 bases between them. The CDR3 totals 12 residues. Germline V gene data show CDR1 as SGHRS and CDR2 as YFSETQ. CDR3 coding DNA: TGCGCCAGCAGCCTGCTTGGGATTGAAGCTTTCTTT. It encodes CASSLLGIEAFF. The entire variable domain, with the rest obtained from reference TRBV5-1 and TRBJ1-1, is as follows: KAGVTQTPRYLIKTRGQQVTLSCSPISGHRSVSWYQQTPGQGLQFLFEYFSETQRNKGNFPGRFSGRQFSNSRSEMNVSTLELGDSALYLCASSLLGIEAFFGQGTRLTVV.

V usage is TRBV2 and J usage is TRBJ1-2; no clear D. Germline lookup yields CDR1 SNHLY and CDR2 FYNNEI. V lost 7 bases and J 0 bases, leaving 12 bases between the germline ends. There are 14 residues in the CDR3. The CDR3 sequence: CASKKAESNYGYTF. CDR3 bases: TGTGCCAGCAAAAAGGCAGAATCTAACTATGGCTACACCTTC.

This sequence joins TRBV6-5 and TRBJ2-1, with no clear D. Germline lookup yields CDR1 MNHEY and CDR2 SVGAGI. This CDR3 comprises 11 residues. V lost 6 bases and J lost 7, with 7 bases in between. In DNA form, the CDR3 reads TGTGCCAGCAGCACTGGAAATGAGCAGTTCTTC. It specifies CASSTGNEQFF.

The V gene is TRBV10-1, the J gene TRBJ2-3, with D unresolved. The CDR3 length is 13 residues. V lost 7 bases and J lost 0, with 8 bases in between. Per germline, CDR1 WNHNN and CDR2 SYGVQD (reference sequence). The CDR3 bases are TGCGCCAGCATGGACCGTAGCACAGATACGCAGTATTTT. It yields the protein CASMDRSTDTQYF.

DNA for the CDR3: TGTGCCAGCAGCTTAGAGGACAGGGGTTATTTTCCCCAGCATTTT. This codes for CASSLEDRGYFPQHF. The J gene is TRBJ1-5, the V gene TRBV7-6; 9 positions match TRBD1. This CDR3 has 15 residues. Germline V gene data show CDR1 as SGHVS and CDR2 as FNYEAQ. After removal of 1 base from V and 10 bases from J, the junction contained 8 bases not matched to a gene.

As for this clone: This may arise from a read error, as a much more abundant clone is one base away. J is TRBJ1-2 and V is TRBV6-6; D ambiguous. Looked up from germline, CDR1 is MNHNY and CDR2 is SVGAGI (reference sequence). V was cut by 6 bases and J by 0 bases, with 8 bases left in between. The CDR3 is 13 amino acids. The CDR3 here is CASSSTANYGYTF. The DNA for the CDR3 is TGTGCCAGCAGCTCCACAGCTAACTATGGCTACACCTTC.

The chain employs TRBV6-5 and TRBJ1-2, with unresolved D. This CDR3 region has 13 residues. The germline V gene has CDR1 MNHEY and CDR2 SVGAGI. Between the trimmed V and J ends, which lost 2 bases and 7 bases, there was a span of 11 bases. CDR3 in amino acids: CASSYGPRAGYTF. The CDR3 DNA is TGTGCCAGCAGTTACGGACCGAGGGCTGGCTACACCTTC.

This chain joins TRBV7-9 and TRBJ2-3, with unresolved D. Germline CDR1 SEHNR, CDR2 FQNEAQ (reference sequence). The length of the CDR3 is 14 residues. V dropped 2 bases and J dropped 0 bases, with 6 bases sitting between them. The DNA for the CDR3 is TGTGCCAGCAGCTTACCAGACAGCACAGATACGCAGTATTTT. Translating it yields CASSLPDSTDTQYF.

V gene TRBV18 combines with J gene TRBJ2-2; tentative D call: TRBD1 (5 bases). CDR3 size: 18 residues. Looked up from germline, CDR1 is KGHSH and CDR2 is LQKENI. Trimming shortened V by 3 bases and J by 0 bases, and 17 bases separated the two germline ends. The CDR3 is CASSPSSAGPPNTGELFF. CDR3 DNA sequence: TGTGCCAGCTCACCCTCGTCGGCAGGGCCCCCGAACACCGGGGAGCTGTTTTTT.

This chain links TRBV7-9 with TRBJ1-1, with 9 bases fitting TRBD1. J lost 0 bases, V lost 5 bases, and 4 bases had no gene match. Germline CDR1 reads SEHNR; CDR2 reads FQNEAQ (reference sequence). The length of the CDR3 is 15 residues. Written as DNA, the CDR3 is TGTGCCAGCAGCCCGGGACAGGGTTTGAACACTGAAGCTTTCTTT. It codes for CASSPGQGLNTEAFF.

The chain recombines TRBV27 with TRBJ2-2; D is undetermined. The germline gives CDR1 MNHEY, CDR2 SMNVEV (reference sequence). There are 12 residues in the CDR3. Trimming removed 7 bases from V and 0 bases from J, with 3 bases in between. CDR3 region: CASTTNTGELFF. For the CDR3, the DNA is TGTGCCAGCACCACGAACACCGGGGAGCTGTTTTTT.

The CDR3 DNA reads as TGTGCCAGCAGTGACCCCTCCAGGGACCCTTACAATGAGCAGTTCTTC. Translation gives CASSDPSRDPYNEQFF. V usage is TRBV2 and J usage is TRBJ2-1, with D perhaps TRBD1 or TRBD2 (5 bases each). From germline, CDR1 is SNHLY and CDR2 FYNNEI. V lost 3 bases and J 4 bases, leaving 16 bases between the germline ends. The CDR3 spans 16 residues.

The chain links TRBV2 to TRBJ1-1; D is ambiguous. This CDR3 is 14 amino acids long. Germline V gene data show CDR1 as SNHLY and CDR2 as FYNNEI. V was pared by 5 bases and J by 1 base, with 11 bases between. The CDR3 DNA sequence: TGTGCCAGCAGTTCCACCTCGGGGAACACTGAAGCTTTCTTT. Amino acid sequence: CASSSTSGNTEAFF.

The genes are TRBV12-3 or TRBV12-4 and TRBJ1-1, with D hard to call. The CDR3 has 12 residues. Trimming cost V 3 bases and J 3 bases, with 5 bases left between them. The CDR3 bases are TGTGCCAGCAGTTTTATCGACACTGAAGCTTTCTTT. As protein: CASSFIDTEAFF.

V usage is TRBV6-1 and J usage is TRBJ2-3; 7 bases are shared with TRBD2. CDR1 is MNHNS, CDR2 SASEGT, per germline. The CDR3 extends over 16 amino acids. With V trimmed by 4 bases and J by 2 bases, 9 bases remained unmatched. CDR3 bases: TGTGCCAGCAGTGCCCGACTAGCTTCGGTCACAGATACGCAGTATTTT. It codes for CASSARLASVTDTQYF.

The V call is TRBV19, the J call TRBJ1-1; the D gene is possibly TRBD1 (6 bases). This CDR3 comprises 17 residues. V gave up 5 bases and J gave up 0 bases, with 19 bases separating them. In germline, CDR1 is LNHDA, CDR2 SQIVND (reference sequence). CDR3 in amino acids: CASSAFNGGGMNTEAFF. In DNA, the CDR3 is TGTGCCAGTAGTGCCTTCAATGGGGGCGGAATGAACACTGAAGCTTTCTTT.

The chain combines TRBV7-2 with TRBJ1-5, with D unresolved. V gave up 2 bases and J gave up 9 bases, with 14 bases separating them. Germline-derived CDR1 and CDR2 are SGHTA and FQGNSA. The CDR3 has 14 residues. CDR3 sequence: CASSLPSGVGPQHF. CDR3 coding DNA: TGTGCCAGCAGCTTACCTTCCGGGGTTGGGCCCCAGCATTTT.

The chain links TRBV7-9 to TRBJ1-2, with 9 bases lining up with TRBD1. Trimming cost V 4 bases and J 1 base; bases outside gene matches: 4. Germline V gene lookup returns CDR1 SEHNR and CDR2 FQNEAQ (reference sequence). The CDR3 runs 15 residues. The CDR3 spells CASSSADRGNYGYTF. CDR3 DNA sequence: TGTGCCAGCAGCTCCGCGGACAGGGGTAACTATGGCTACACCTTC.

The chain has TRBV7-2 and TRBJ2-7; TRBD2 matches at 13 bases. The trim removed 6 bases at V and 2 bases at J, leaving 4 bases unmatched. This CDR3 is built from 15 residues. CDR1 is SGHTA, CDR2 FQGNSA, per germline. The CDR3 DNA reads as TGTGCCAGCAGATATACTAGCGGGGGGGCCTACGAGCAGTACTTC. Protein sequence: CASRYTSGGAYEQYF.

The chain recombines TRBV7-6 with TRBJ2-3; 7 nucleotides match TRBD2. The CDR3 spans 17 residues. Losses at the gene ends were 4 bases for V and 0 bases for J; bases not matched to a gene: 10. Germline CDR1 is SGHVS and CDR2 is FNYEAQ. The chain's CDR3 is CASSWIKTSSSTDTQYF. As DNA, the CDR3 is TGTGCCAGCAGCTGGATCAAGACTAGCTCTAGCACAGATACGCAGTATTTT.

CDR3 residues: CASSWAGGDYGYTF. The CDR3 nucleotides read TGTGCCAGCAGCTGGGCCGGCGGGGACTATGGCTACACCTTC. This chain uses TRBV11-2 with TRBJ1-2; no clear D gene. This CDR3 is built from 14 residues. Germline V gene sequence: CDR1 SGHAT, CDR2 FQNNGV. The ends were cut back, 4 bases at V and 3 bases at J, with 12 bases in the middle.

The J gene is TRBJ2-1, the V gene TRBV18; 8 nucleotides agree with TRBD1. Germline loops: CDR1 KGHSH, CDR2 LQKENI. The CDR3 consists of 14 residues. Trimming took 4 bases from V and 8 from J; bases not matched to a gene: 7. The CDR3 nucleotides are TGTGCCAGCTCACTCCGGGACAGGCGCGATGAGCAGTTCTTC. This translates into CASSLRDRRDEQFF.

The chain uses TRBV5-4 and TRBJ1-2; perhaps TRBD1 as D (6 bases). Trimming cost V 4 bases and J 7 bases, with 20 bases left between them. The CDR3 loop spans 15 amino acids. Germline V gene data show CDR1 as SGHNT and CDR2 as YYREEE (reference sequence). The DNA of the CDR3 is TGTGCCAGCAGCACCTCCGGGGGGGGCATTGGTGGCTACACCTTC. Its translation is CASSTSGGGIGGYTF.

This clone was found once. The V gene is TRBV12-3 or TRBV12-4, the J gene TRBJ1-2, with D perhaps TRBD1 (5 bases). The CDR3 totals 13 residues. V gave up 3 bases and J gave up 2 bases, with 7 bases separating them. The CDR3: CASSLWGNYGYTF. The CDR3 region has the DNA TGTGCCAGCAGTTTGTGGGGGAACTATGGCTACACCTTC.